This TCR beta chain is drawn from a study of CD8 T cells in Susac syndrome. The CDR3 is 16 residues long. With V trimmed by 4 bases and J by 2 bases, 13 bases remained unmatched. Germline V CDR1 and CDR2: SQVTM, ANQGSEA. CD8+ and CD4+ T cells taken from blood had their TCR beta sequenced. The multiple sclerosis control group comprised treatment-naive patients with stable or active relapsing-remitting disease. Reverse transcription of about 0.5 to 1 ug RNA was carried out with random hexamers. Amplification of TCR beta CDR3 across 54 Vbeta and 13 Jbeta was performed with immunoSEQ multiplex PCR. One entry per CDR3 protein, called by TCRdb with MiXCR from the immunoSEQ multiplex PCR reads. The repertoire holds around 120,000 distinct CDR3 sequences, with roughly 94% as singletons.

The receptor's source is a human donor with multiple sclerosis. Sequenced material: CD4+ T cells from PBMCs. The chain has TRBV29-1 and TRBJ1-1, with 7 bases fitting TRBD1. This chain's CDR3 is CSVVGEQGRINTEAFF. In nucleotides, the CDR3 is TGCAGCGTTGTAGGCGAACAGGGGAGGATTAACACTGAAGCTTTCTTT.